Listed here are 21 T cell receptor beta chains from one sample, sequenced in a study of cytomegalovirus exposure and HLA in healthy donors. It was with 60 Vbeta and 13 Jbeta primers that the PCR ran. Sequencing used immunoSEQ multiplex PCR; TCRdb keeps in-frame clones, though not all of them. In the table there are 150,000 to 160,000 clones, around 68% of which are singletons. The sample comprised PBMCs. The source of these receptors is a man aged 25-45 years in good health and CMV-seronegative.

The chain joins TRBV19 to TRBJ2-2; 9 nucleotides line up with TRBD1. J was trimmed by 5 bases and V by 7 bases; bases with no gene match: 8. The V gene's germline CDR1 is LNHDA and CDR2 SQIVND (reference sequence). The CDR3 sequence is 15 residues long. The CDR3 nucleotides read TGTGCCAGTATGACAGGGGGGTTGAGGACCGGGGAGCTGTTTTTT. This gives the protein CASMTGGLRTGELFF.

The rearrangement uses TRBV4-3 and TRBJ2-2; TRBD2 is a possible D gene (5 bases). Trimming removed 3 bases from V and 3 bases from J, with 14 bases in between. The germline CDR1 and CDR2 sequences are LGHNA and YSLEER. There are 16 residues in the CDR3. CDR3 in amino acids: CASSHAKVGDTGELFF. The DNA of the CDR3 is TGCGCCAGCAGCCACGCTAAAGTGGGAGACACCGGGGAGCTGTTTTTT.

J is TRBJ2-1 and V is TRBV5-1, with TRBD1 matching 8 bases. The CDR3 extends over 14 amino acids. Germline lookup yields CDR1 SGHRS and CDR2 YFSETQ. Trimming at V came to 0 bases and at J to 9 bases, leaving 5 bases not matched to a gene. CDR3 nucleotide sequence: TGCGCCAGCAGCTTGGAGCAGGGGGCAAGTGAGCAGTTCTTC. Translating it yields CASSLEQGASEQFF.

The V call is TRBV18, the J call TRBJ2-1; 7 nucleotides line up with TRBD2. The CDR3 loop spans 14 amino acids. V was pared by 4 bases and J by 5 bases, with 5 bases of the junction left unmatched. Germline V gene data show CDR1 as KGHSH and CDR2 as LQKENI. The CDR3 sequence is CASSRGGTHNEQFF. In DNA form, the CDR3 reads TGTGCCAGCTCACGGGGGGGGACCCACAATGAGCAGTTCTTC.

This chain connects TRBV28 to TRBJ1-2; 9 bases are a match to TRBD1. The CDR3 is 15 residues long. The V and J ends lost 6 bases and 6 bases, in that order; junction bases with no gene match: 11. Germline values: CDR1 MDHEN, CDR2 SYDVKM. CDR3 loop: CASRPWDRDWDGYTF. CDR3 DNA sequence: TGTGCCAGCAGGCCTTGGGACAGGGACTGGGATGGCTACACCTTC.

This clone was found a few times. The gene calls are TRBV7-9 and TRBJ1-1; D unclear. The ends were cut back, 3 bases at V and 5 bases at J, with 7 bases in the middle. Germline V CDR1 and CDR2: SEHNR, FQNEAQ (reference sequence). CDR3 length: 12 residues. CDR3 loop: CASSFEGTEAFF. CDR3 sequence (DNA): TGTGCCAGCAGCTTCGAGGGAACTGAAGCTTTCTTT.

The J gene is TRBJ2-2, the V gene TRBV4-2; 7 nucleotides line up with TRBD2. This CDR3 region has 17 residues. The J segment lost 3 bases and the V segment lost 4 bases, leaving 11 bases of the junction unmatched. The V gene's germline CDR1 is LGHNA and CDR2 YNFKEQ. CDR3 protein: CASSPPGGAGHTGELFF. The CDR3 nucleotides are TGTGCCAGCAGCCCCCCCGGGGGAGCGGGACACACCGGGGAGCTGTTTTTT.

This clone came up once. V gene TRBV9 combines with J gene TRBJ2-3; 10 nucleotides align to TRBD1. Germline lookup yields CDR1 SGDLS and CDR2 YYNGEE. V shed 3 bases, J shed 8 bases, and the junction held 9 bases outside the gene matches. This CDR3 has 15 residues. The CDR3 spells CASSAGTGDFGTQYF. The CDR3 bases are TGTGCCAGCAGCGCTGGGACAGGGGATTTCGGTACGCAGTATTTT.

This clone was found once. The rearrangement joins TRBV7-6 to TRBJ2-2; unclear D gene. V lost 2 bases and J lost 4, with 8 bases in between. The CDR3 has 14 amino acids. Germline V gives CDR1 SGHVS, CDR2 FNYEAQ. As DNA, the CDR3 is TGTGCCAGCAGCTTAAGCTTGAGCACCGGGGAGCTGTTTTTT. Amino acid sequence: CASSLSLSTGELFF. Full variable domain (outside the CDR3, taken from reference TRBV7-6 and TRBJ2-2): GAGVSQSPRYKVTKRGQDVALRCDPISGHVSLYWYRQALGQGPEFLTYFNYEAQQDKSGLPNDRFSAERPEGSISTLTIQRTEQRDSAMYRCASSLSLSTGELFFGEGSRLTVL.

The table lists this clone with a count of one. The J gene is TRBJ2-3, the V gene TRBV11-3; 7 bases agree with TRBD1. Trimming removed 4 bases from V and 3 bases from J; junction bases left unmatched: 4. The CDR3 runs 14 residues. Germline CDR1 and CDR2: SGHNT and YENEEA. The CDR3, as DNA: TGTGCCAGCAGCTCTAACAGGGGAACAGATACGCAGTATTTT. Its protein is CASSSNRGTDTQYF.

The rearrangement uses TRBV5-1 and TRBJ2-3; 9 bases line up with TRBD1. V lost 7 bases to trimming and J lost 1 base; unmatched junction nucleotides: 4. Per germline, CDR1 SGHRS and CDR2 YFSETQ. This CDR3 comprises 14 residues. This CDR3 reads CASGTGGGTDTQYF. The DNA of the CDR3 is TGCGCCAGCGGAACAGGGGGCGGCACAGATACGCAGTATTTT.

The chain combines TRBV11-3 with TRBJ2-2; D is perhaps TRBD1 (6 bases). The CDR3 length is 14 residues. V was pared by 4 bases and J by 5 bases, with 11 bases between. In germline, CDR1 is SGHNT, CDR2 YENEEA. The CDR3 reads CASSSITGTGELFF. The DNA of the CDR3 is TGTGCCAGCAGCTCGATTACAGGGACCGGGGAGCTGTTTTTT.

The genes are TRBV28 and TRBJ2-5; 8 bases match TRBD1. Germline CDR1 and CDR2: MDHEN and SYDVKM. With V trimmed by 4 bases and J by 5 bases, 9 bases remained unmatched. The CDR3 has 15 residues. CDR3 in DNA: TGTGCCAGCAGTTATTTGACAGGGGCTGGGGAGACCCAGTACTTC. The encoded protein is CASSYLTGAGETQYF.

The chain joins TRBV4-3 to TRBJ1-1; TRBD1 matches at 7 bases. V lost 0 bases and J lost 5; bases outside the gene matches: 6. This CDR3 is 15 amino acids long. Germline V CDR1 and CDR2: LGHNA, YSLEER. The CDR3 DNA reads TGCGCCAGCAGCCAAGAAGGCAGGGGGAGAACTGAAGCTTTCTTT. It codes for CASSQEGRGRTEAFF.

This chain links TRBV5-8 with TRBJ1-5, with 7 positions matching TRBD1. CDR3 size: 13 residues. Per the germline V gene, CDR1 is SGHTS and CDR2 is YDEGEE. Trimming removed 7 bases from V and 4 bases from J; junction bases left unmatched: 5. Here the CDR3 DNA reads TGTGCCAGCCTCCTCAGGGGGAATCAGCCCCAGCATTTT. Protein: CASLLRGNQPQHF.

This chain connects TRBV7-2 to TRBJ1-1; a weak D match, TRBD1 (5 bases). There are 14 residues in the CDR3. Germline V CDR1 and CDR2: SGHTA, FQGNSA. Trimming removed 1 base from V and 2 bases from J, with 8 bases in between. The CDR3 sequence: CASSLGGSNTEAFF. CDR3 coding DNA: TGTGCCAGCAGCTTAGGGGGCAGTAACACTGAAGCTTTCTTT. The complete variable domain, with remaining parts taken from reference TRBV7-2 and TRBJ1-1, reads GAGVSQSPSNKVTEKGKDVELRCDPISGHTALYWYRQSLGQGLEFLIYFQGNSAPDKSGLPSDRFSAERTGGSVSTLTIQRTQQEDSAVYLCASSLGGSNTEAFFGQGTRLTVV.

This chain joins TRBV7-6 and TRBJ2-1, with 13 bases fitting TRBD2. V trimming: 2 bases; J trimming: 4 bases; junction bases outside the gene matches: 11. CDR3 length equals 19 residues. CDR1 is SGHVS, CDR2 FNYEAQ, per germline. The DNA for the CDR3 is TGTGCCAGCAGCTTAAGCGGACCTGGGACTAGCGGGGCGTACAATGAGCAGTTCTTC. This codes for CASSLSGPGTSGAYNEQFF.

This sequence joins TRBV28 and TRBJ1-1; 8 nucleotides match TRBD1. J gave up 6 bases and V 7 bases, and 13 bases lay outside the gene matches. The CDR3 has 15 amino acids. Looked up from germline, CDR1 is MDHEN and CDR2 is SYDVKM. The CDR3 sequence is CASNEVGQGEAEAFF. The CDR3 DNA reads as TGTGCCAGCAACGAAGTCGGACAGGGAGAGGCTGAAGCTTTCTTT.

The chain combines TRBV6-6 with TRBJ1-5, with TRBD1 matching 7 bases. This CDR3 region has 15 residues. Germline CDR1 MNHNY, CDR2 SVGAGI (reference sequence). After removal of 2 bases from V and 0 bases from J, the junction contained 1 base not matched to a gene. DNA for the CDR3: TGTGCCAGCAGTTACGGACAGGATAGCAATCAGCCCCAGCATTTT. Translation: CASSYGQDSNQPQHF.

This clone has a handful of counts. In nucleotides, the CDR3 is TGTGCCACCAGCAGAGATTTTGCAGGGAAGTACTTC. Residues: CATSRDFAGKYF. The genes are TRBV15 and TRBJ2-7; D possibly corresponds to TRBD1 (5 bases). CDR3 length: 12 amino acids. V was clipped by 0 bases and J by 11 bases, with 11 bases between them. In germline, CDR1 is LNHNV, CDR2 YYDKDF (reference sequence).

The chain uses TRBV7-6 and TRBJ2-5, with D uncertain. Deletions cut 5 bases from V and 3 bases from J, with 13 bases between. Germline CDR1 and CDR2: SGHVS and FNYEAQ. The CDR3 contains 14 residues. The CDR3: CASSPAGGEETQYF. CDR3 sequence (DNA): TGTGCCAGCAGCCCAGCCGGTGGAGAAGAGACCCAGTACTTC.